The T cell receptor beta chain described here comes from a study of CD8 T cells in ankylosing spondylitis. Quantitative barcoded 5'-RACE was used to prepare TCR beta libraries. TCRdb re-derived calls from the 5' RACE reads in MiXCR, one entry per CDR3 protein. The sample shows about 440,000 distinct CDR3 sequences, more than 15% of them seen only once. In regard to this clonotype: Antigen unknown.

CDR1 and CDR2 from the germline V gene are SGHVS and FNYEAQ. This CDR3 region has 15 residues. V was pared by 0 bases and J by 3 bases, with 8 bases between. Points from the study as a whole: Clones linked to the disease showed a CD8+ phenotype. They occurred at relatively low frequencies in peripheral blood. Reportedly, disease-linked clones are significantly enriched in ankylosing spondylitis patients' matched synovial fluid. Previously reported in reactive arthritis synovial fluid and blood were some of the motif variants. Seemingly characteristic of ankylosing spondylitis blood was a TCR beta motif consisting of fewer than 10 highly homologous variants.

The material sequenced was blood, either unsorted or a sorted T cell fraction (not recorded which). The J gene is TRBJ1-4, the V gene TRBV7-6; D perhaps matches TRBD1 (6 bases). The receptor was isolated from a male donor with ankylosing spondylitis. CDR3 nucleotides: TGTGCCAGCAGCTTAGCCCCAGGGGCTAATGAAAAACTGTTTTTT. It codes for CASSLAPGANEKLFF. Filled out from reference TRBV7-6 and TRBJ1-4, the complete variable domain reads GAGVSQSPRYKVTKRGQDVALRCDPISGHVSLYWYRQALGQGPEFLTYFNYEAQQDKSGLPNDRFSAERPEGSISTLTIQRTEQRDSAMYRCASSLAPGANEKLFFGSGTQLSVL.